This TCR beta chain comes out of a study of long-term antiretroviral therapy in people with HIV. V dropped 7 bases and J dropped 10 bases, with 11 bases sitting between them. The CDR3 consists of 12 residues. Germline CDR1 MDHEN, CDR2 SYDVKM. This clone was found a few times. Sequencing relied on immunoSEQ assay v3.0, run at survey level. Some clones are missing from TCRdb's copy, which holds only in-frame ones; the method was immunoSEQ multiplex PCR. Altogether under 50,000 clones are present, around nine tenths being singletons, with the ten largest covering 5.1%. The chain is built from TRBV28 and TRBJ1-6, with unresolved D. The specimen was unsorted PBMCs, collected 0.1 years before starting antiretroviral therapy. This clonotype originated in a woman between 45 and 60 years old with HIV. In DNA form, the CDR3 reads TGTGCCAGCACGATATCTGGGTCACCCCTCCACTTT. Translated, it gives CASTISGSPLHF.